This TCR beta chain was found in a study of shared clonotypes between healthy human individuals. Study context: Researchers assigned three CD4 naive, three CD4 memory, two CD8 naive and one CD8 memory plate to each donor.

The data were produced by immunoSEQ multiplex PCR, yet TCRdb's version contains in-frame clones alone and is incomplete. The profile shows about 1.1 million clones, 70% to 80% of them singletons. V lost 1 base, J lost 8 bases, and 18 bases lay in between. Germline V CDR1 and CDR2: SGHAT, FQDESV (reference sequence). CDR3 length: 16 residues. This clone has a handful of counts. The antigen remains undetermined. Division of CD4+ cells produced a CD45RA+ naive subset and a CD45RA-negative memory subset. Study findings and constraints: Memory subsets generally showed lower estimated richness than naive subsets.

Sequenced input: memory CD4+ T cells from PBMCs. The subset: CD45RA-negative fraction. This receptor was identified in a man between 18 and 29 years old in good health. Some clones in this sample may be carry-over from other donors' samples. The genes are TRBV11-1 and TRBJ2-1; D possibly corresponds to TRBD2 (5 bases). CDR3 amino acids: CASSLGLASLVDEQFF. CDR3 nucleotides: TGTGCCAGCAGCTTAGGGCTAGCTTCGCTAGTCGATGAGCAGTTCTTC.